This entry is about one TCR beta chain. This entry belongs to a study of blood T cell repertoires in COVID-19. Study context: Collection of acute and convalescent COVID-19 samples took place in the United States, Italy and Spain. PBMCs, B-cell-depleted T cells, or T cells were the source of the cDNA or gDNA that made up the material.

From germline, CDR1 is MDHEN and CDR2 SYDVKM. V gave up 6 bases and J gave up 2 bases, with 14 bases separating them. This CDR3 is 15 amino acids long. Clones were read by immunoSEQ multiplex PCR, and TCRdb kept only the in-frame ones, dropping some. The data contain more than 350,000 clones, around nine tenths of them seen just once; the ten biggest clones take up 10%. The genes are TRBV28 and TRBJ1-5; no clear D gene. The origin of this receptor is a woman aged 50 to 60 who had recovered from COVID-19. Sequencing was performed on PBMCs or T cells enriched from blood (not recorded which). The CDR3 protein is CASRGISRGNQPQHF. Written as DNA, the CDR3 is TGTGCCAGCAGGGGGATCTCGAGGGGCAATCAGCCCCAGCATTTT.